Below are 8 T cell receptor beta chains sequenced from a single sample in a study of T cell responses to AZD1222 COVID-19 vaccine. Sequencing was performed with immunoSEQ multiplex PCR; in TCRdb, only in-frame clones are kept and a portion is missing. The top ten clones hold about 2.7% of a sample with approximately 15,000 clones, 88% of them seen once. The material was peripheral blood, obtained 28 days after the second AZD1222 dose. Receptors were obtained from an adult who received the AZD1222 COVID-19 vaccine.

The chain uses TRBV5-1 and TRBJ2-1, with 9 bases identical to TRBD2. This CDR3 has 15 amino acids. Germline-derived CDR1 and CDR2 are SGHRS and YFSETQ. J lost 10 bases, V lost 4 bases, and 12 bases had no gene match. The CDR3, as DNA: TGCGCCAGCAGCCGCAACGAGGGGCGGGAGGGGGAGCAGTTCTTC. Its translation: CASSRNEGREGEQFF.

This clone appeared a single time. The chain combines TRBV29-1 with TRBJ1-1, with unresolved D. The CDR3 consists of 13 residues. CDR1 SQVTM and CDR2 ANQGSEA come from the germline V gene. V was clipped by 1 base and J by 1 base, with 7 bases between them. The CDR3 protein is CSVEVGPNTEAFF. CDR3 in DNA: TGCAGCGTTGAAGTTGGCCCGAACACTGAAGCTTTCTTT.

J is TRBJ1-1 and V is TRBV5-1; D gene uncertain. V was clipped by 1 base and J by 2 bases, with 12 bases between them. Germline CDR1 reads SGHRS; CDR2 reads YFSETQ. The CDR3 covers 15 residues. CDR3 loop: CASSLQYGSNTEAFF. DNA for the CDR3: TGCGCCAGCAGCTTGCAGTACGGTTCCAACACTGAAGCTTTCTTT.

The gene calls are TRBV23-1 and TRBJ2-6, with 10 bases matching TRBD2. TRBV23-1 is treated as an ORF (open reading frame) with a function not yet certain. This CDR3 region has 20 residues. J gave up 4 bases and V 6 bases, and 18 bases lay outside the gene matches. The CDR3, as DNA: TGCGCCAGCAGCTCAACCAGTAGCGGGGGGTTCGATTACGGGGCCAACGTCCTGACTTTC. Its protein product is CASSSTSSGGFDYGANVLTF.

This clone was seen once. The rearrangement links TRBV27 to TRBJ2-2, with D unresolved. Germline V gene data show CDR1 as MNHEY and CDR2 as SMNVEV (reference sequence). The CDR3 consists of 13 residues. Between the trimmed V and J ends, which lost 7 bases and 6 bases, there was a span of 12 bases. CDR3 region: CASTLLGAGELFF. Written as DNA, the CDR3 is TGTGCCAGCACCCTCCTAGGCGCCGGGGAGCTGTTTTTT.

The J gene is TRBJ2-5, the V gene TRBV11-3, with D perhaps matching TRBD1 (5 bases). CDR3 size: 13 residues. Germline lookup yields CDR1 SGHNT and CDR2 YENEEA. Trimming stripped 2 bases from V and 3 bases from J, with 7 bases between. For the CDR3, the DNA is TGTGCCAGCAGCTTAACAGGAGAAGAGACCCAGTACTTC. It encodes CASSLTGEETQYF.

The chain is built from TRBV9 and TRBJ1-2; D is undetermined. Germline V gene lookup returns CDR1 SGDLS and CDR2 YYNGEE. This CDR3 contains 13 residues. Trimming removed 7 bases from V and 0 bases from J, with 10 bases in between. The CDR3 nucleotides are TGTGCCAGCGGATTTAGGTCTAACTATGGCTACACCTTC. Protein: CASGFRSNYGYTF.

This clone was detected only once. This chain uses TRBV4-3 with TRBJ1-4; weak D call: TRBD1 (6 bases). V lost 0 bases and J lost 6, with 11 bases in between. Germline V gene sequence: CDR1 LGHNA, CDR2 YSLEER. The CDR3 length is 15 residues. The CDR3 bases are TGCGCCAGCAGCCAAGATAACAGGGCGGATGAAAAACTGTTTTTT. It is translated as CASSQDNRADEKLFF.